These T cell receptor beta chains were read from a single sample in a study of CD8 T cells in ankylosing spondylitis. TCRdb passed the 5' RACE reads through MiXCR, listing each CDR3 protein once. The sample shows a few hundred thousand distinct CDR3 sequences, about 18% of them seen only once. Sequenced sample: blood, either unsorted or a sorted T cell fraction (not recorded which). The receptors come from a male donor with ankylosing spondylitis or in good health (not recorded which). The CDR3 runs from the conserved cysteine through the conserved F or W. Each record gives: J gene, D gene, clone size, V gene, CDR3 protein, CDR3 DNA. The D gene is left open where the match is weak. Clone size, where shown, is once, few, many, or a class for clones that have expanded.

>TRBJ1-1|NA|NA|TRBV29-1
CSVEGQMNTEAFF
TGCAGCGTTGAAGGACAGATGAACACTGAAGCTTTCTTT
>TRBJ1-5|NA|few|TRBV27
CASSDGYNQPQHF
TGTGCCAGCAGTGACGGATACAATCAGCCCCAGCATTTT
>TRBJ1-1|NA|few|TRBV19
CASILSGVTEAFF
TGTGCCAGTATTCTGTCGGGAGTTACTGAAGCTTTCTTT
>TRBJ2-1|NA|few|TRBV21-1
CASSLRAWLNEQFF
TGTGCCAGCAGCCTCCGGGCTTGGCTGAATGAGCAGTTCTTC
>TRBJ2-2|NA|NA|TRBV14
CASSQERWSANTGELFF
TGTGCCAGCAGCCAAGAAAGGTGGAGCGCGAACACCGGGGAGCTGTTTTTT
>TRBJ2-2|TRBD1|NA|TRBV27
CASSLEGTGGGELFF
TGTGCCAGCAGTCTAGAGGGGACAGGGGGCGGGGAGCTGTTTTTT
>TRBJ1-1|NA|NA|TRBV29-1
CSVYREGTEAFF
TGCAGCGTGTACAGGGAGGGCACTGAAGCTTTCTTT
>TRBJ2-7|TRBD2|NA|TRBV29-1
CSVRAGAYEQYF
TGCAGCGTCCGAGCGGGAGCGTACGAGCAGTACTTC
>TRBJ1-1|TRBD1|few|TRBV20-1
CSATPGGFGTEAFF
TGCAGTGCTACCCCAGGGGGTTTCGGCACTGAAGCTTTCTTT
>TRBJ2-7|NA|many|TRBV12-3/TRBV12-4
CATGVGSSYEQYF
TGTGCCACCGGAGTAGGTTCCTCCTACGAGCAGTACTTC
>TRBJ2-1|NA|NA|TRBV6-1
CASSPKRYNEQFF
TGTGCCAGCAGTCCGAAGAGGTACAATGAGCAGTTCTTC
>TRBJ2-3|TRBD2|NA|TRBV27
CASSPRAGGWNTQYF
TGTGCCAGCAGTCCCCGAGCGGGGGGATGGAATACGCAGTATTTT
>TRBJ2-2|NA|NA|TRBV29-1
CSVEDQYRETGELFF
TGCAGCGTTGAAGATCAGTACAGGGAAACCGGGGAGCTGTTTTTT
>TRBJ1-1|NA|few|TRBV6-1
CASSESNTEAFF
TGTGCCAGCAGTGAATCCAACACTGAAGCTTTCTTT
>TRBJ2-1|TRBD2|few|TRBV20-1
CSASSWTSGSYNEQFF
TGCAGTGCTAGTTCTTGGACTAGCGGGAGCTACAATGAGCAGTTCTTC
>TRBJ1-5|NA|NA|TRBV2
CASSKGLHQPQHF
TGTGCCAGCAGTAAGGGGCTCCATCAGCCCCAGCATTTT
>TRBJ2-3|TRBD2|NA|TRBV20-1
CSARVGTSGKDTQYF
TGCAGTGCTAGAGTAGGGACTAGCGGGAAGGATACGCAGTATTTT
>TRBJ2-3|TRBD2|many|TRBV7-9
CASSSPTSGTDTQYF
TGTGCCAGCAGCTCCCCCACTAGCGGCACAGATACGCAGTATTTT
>TRBJ2-7|NA|many|TRBV5-6
CASSLEGHFREFGYEQYF
TGTGCCAGCAGCTTGGAGGGGCATTTTCGGGAATTCGGCTACGAGCAGTACTTC
>TRBJ2-5|TRBD1|NA|TRBV7-2
CASSSWVGQEGETQYF
TGTGCCAGCAGCTCCTGGGTGGGACAGGAGGGTGAGACCCAGTACTTC
>TRBJ1-2|NA|few|TRBV27
CASSLSRGSGYTF
TGTGCCAGCAGTTTATCCAGGGGCTCGGGCTACACCTTC
>TRBJ1-6|NA|few|TRBV25-1
CASSESAGFDDSPLHF
TGTGCCAGCAGTGAATCAGCAGGGTTTGATGATTCACCCCTCCACTTT
>TRBJ2-7|NA|NA|TRBV2
CASSEATGSWGGATSEQYF
TGTGCCAGCAGTGAAGCGACAGGGTCTTGGGGGGGTGCGACAAGCGAGCAGTACTTC
>TRBJ2-1|NA|once|TRBV6-5
CASSYGSSAEQFF
TGTGCCAGCAGTTACGGATCTAGCGCTGAGCAGTTCTTC
>TRBJ2-7|NA|many|TRBV27
CASSGTLGEQYF
TGTGCCAGCTCCGGGACTCTCGGCGAGCAGTACTTC
>TRBJ2-3|NA|few|TRBV21-1
CASKEPTSGHSTDTQYF
TGTGCCAGCAAGGAACCCACTAGCGGACATAGCACAGATACGCAGTATTTT
>TRBJ2-1|TRBD2|many|TRBV29-1
CSVGLAREQFF
TGCAGCGTAGGACTAGCACGTGAGCAGTTCTTC
>TRBJ1-2|NA|few|TRBV29-1
CSVPLDNNYGYTF
TGCAGCGTCCCTTTAGACAACAACTATGGCTACACCTTC
>TRBJ2-1|NA|few|TRBV29-1
CSAQISGNEQFF
TGCAGCGCCCAAATTAGCGGAAATGAGCAGTTCTTC
>TRBJ2-1|TRBD2|many|TRBV19
CASSMALGLAGGHNEQFF
TGTGCCAGTAGTATGGCTCTGGGACTAGCGGGAGGACACAATGAGCAGTTCTTC
>TRBJ2-2|TRBD2|few|TRBV4-3
CASSQGLAQEKAGELFF
TGCGCCAGCAGCCAGGGACTAGCGCAAGAAAAGGCCGGGGAGCTGTTTTTT
>TRBJ2-1|NA|NA|TRBV3-1
CASSQDRLRGNEQFF
TGTGCCAGCAGCCAAGATCGTTTAAGGGGGAATGAGCAGTTCTTC
>TRBJ2-3|NA|few|TRBV29-1
CSVEGIGGDTQYF
TGCAGCGTTGAAGGTATAGGGGGAGATACGCAGTATTTT
>TRBJ2-7|TRBD2|NA|TRBV5-1
CASSLTPAGGYEQYF
TGCGCCAGCAGCTTGACTCCAGCGGGAGGGTACGAGCAGTACTTC
>TRBJ2-5|NA|NA|TRBV20-1
CSATVLQETQYF
TGCAGTGCTACCGTCCTCCAAGAGACCCAGTACTTC
>TRBJ2-1|TRBD2|once|TRBV6-1
CASNGTSGRVEQFF
TGTGCCAGCAACGGGACTAGCGGGAGAGTTGAGCAGTTCTTC
>TRBJ2-1|NA|many|TRBV10-3
CAISESREQFF
TGTGCCATCAGTGAGTCCCGTGAGCAGTTCTTC
>TRBJ2-6|NA|few|TRBV7-9
CASSLAFPGAGANVLTF
TGTGCCAGCAGCTTAGCGTTCCCCGGGGCTGGGGCCAACGTCCTGACTTTC
>TRBJ2-1|NA|NA|TRBV15
CATSRTRADEQFF
TGTGCCACCAGCAGAACCCGGGCAGATGAGCAGTTCTTC
>TRBJ2-7|NA|few|TRBV9
CASSVVEDTYEQYF
TGTGCCAGCAGCGTAGTTGAGGATACCTACGAGCAGTACTTC
>TRBJ2-5|NA|few|TRBV9
CASSVRGVGETQYF
TGTGCCAGCAGCGTCAGGGGGGTGGGAGAGACCCAGTACTTC
>TRBJ2-5|NA|few|TRBV28
CASIGPIQETQYF
TGTGCCAGCATCGGACCGATCCAAGAGACCCAGTACTTC
>TRBJ2-3|NA|few|TRBV4-1
CASSQETRSADTQYF
TGCGCCAGCAGCCAAGAAACTAGATCCGCAGATACGCAGTATTTT
>TRBJ2-7|NA|many|TRBV5-1
CASSLESTYEQYF
TGCGCCAGCAGCTTGGAATCCACCTACGAGCAGTACTTC
>TRBJ2-3|NA|few|TRBV6-5
CASSYSIGGNTDTQYF
TGTGCCAGCAGTTACTCGATTGGCGGGAACACAGATACGCAGTATTTT
>TRBJ2-7|NA|NA|TRBV20-1
CSASGRELTYEQYF
TGCAGTGCTAGTGGTCGGGAGCTCACCTACGAGCAGTACTTC
>TRBJ2-1|NA|many|TRBV5-6
CASSLALWGRGVKRAYNEQFF
TGTGCCAGCAGCTTGGCCCTTTGGGGGCGCGGGGTTAAGCGGGCCTACAATGAGCAGTTCTTC